This entry lists 4 T cell receptor beta chains sequenced from one sample in a study of cytomegalovirus exposure and HLA in healthy donors. 60 Vbeta and 13 Jbeta primers were used in PCR. The protocol was immunoSEQ multiplex PCR, while the TCRdb copy is restricted to in-frame clones and leaves out a portion. The sample contains roughly 200,000 clones, 60% to 85% of which appear only once. The material sequenced was PBMCs. These receptors came from a male donor in good health and CMV-seronegative.

The chain joins TRBV6-1 to TRBJ2-2; maybe TRBD1 (6 bases). The CDR3 covers 13 residues. CDR1 and CDR2 (germline): MNHNS, SASEGT. CDR3 nucleotides: TGTGTAGTCTTCAGGGGGAACACCGGGGAGCTGTTTTTT. It yields the protein CVVFRGNTGELFF.

The chain joins TRBV6-6 to TRBJ1-5; D is undetermined. The CDR3 is 14 residues long. The germline V gene has CDR1 MNHNY and CDR2 SVGAGI (reference sequence). The V end was cut by 0 bases, the J end by 7 bases, with 10 bases between. CDR3 nucleotide sequence: TGTGCCAGCAGTTACTCAAACGGGTGGCAGCCCCAGCATTTT. Its translation: CASSYSNGWQPQHF.

The chain employs TRBV10-3 and TRBJ1-5, with no clear D. The CDR3 totals 17 residues. Trimming removed 10 bases from V and 0 bases from J, with 22 bases in between. Germline V gene sequence: CDR1 ENHRY, CDR2 SYGVKD. The CDR3 reads CAKQPRGPLVSNQPQHF. In DNA, the CDR3 is TGTGCCAAACAACCACGCGGGCCCCTAGTTAGCAATCAGCCCCAGCATTTT.

The rearrangement links TRBV28 to TRBJ1-5, with a tentative D call TRBD1 (6 bases). Trimming cost V 5 bases and J 9 bases, with 20 bases left between them. The germline gives CDR1 MDHEN, CDR2 SYDVKM. CDR3 length: 15 amino acids. In DNA, the CDR3 is TGTGCCAGCAGTCTCCACGAGACAGGACCTGGGCCCCAGCATTTT. Its translation: CASSLHETGPGPQHF.